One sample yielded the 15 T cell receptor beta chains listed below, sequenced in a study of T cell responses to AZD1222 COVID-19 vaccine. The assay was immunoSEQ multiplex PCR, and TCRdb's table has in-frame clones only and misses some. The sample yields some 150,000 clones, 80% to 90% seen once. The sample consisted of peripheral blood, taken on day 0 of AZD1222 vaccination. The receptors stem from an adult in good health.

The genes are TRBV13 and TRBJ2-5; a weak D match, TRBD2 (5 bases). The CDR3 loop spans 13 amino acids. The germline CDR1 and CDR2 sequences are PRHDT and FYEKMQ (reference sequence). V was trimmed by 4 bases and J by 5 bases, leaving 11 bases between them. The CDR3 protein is CASSSARRETQYF. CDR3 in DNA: TGTGCCAGCAGCTCAGCTCGGAGGGAGACCCAGTACTTC.

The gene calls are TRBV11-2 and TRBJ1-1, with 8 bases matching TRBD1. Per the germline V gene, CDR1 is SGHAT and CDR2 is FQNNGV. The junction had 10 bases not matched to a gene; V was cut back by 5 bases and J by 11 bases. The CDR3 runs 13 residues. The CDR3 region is CASSLTGDRSAFF. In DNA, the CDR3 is TGTGCCAGCAGCCTAACAGGGGACAGGTCGGCTTTCTTT.

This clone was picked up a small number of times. As DNA, the CDR3 is TGCGCCAGCAGCTTGGTTTCCGGAGGGATAGTCGGGGAGCTGTTTTTT. Translating it yields CASSLVSGGIVGELFF. This rearrangement joins TRBV5-1 to TRBJ2-2, with D possibly being TRBD2 (6 bases). Trimming took 0 bases from V and 7 from J, leaving 16 bases between them. CDR3 length: 16 residues. Germline CDR1 is SGHRS and CDR2 is YFSETQ.

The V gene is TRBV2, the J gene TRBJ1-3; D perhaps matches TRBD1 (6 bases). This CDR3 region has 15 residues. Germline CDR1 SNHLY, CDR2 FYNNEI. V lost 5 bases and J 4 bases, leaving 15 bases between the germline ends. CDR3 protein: CASSHSTGSGNTIYF. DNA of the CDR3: TGTGCCAGCAGTCACTCTACAGGGTCAGGAAACACCATATATTTT.

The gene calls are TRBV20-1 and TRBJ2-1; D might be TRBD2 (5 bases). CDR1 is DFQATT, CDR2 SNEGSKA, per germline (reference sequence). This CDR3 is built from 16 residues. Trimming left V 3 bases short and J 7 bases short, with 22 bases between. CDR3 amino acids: CSASNDPGGRGNEQFF. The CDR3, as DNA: TGCAGTGCTAGTAACGACCCGGGCGGACGCGGGAATGAGCAGTTCTTC.

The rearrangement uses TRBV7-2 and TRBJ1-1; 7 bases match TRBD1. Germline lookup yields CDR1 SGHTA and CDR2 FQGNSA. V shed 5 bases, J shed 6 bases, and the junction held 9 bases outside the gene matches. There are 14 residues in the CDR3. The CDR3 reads CASSPRQGGAEAFF. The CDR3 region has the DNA TGTGCCAGCAGCCCCAGACAGGGAGGGGCTGAAGCTTTCTTT.

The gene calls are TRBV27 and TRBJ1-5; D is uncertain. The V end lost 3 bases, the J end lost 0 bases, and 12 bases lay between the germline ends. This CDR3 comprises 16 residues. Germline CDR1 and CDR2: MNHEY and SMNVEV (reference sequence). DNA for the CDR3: TGTGCCAGCAGTTTGGTGGCGCACGATAGCAATCAGCCCCAGCATTTT. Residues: CASSLVAHDSNQPQHF.

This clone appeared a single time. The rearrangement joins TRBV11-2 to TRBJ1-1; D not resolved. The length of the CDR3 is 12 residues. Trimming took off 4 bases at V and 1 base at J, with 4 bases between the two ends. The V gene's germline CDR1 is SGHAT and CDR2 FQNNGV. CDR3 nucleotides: TGTGCCAGCAGCTACAGGAACACTGAAGCTTTCTTT. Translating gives CASSYRNTEAFF.

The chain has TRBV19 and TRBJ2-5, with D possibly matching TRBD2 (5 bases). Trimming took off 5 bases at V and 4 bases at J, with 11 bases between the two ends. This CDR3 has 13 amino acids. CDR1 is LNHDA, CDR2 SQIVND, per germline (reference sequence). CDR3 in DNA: TGTGCCAGTAGTCAGAGGAGGTCAGAGACCCAGTACTTC. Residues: CASSQRRSETQYF. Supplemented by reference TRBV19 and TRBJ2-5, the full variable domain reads DGGITQSPKYLFRKEGQNVTLSCEQNLNHDAMYWYRQDPGQGLRLIYYSQIVNDFQKGDIAEGYSVSREKKESFPLTVTSAQKNPTAFYLCASSQRRSETQYFGPGTRLLVL.

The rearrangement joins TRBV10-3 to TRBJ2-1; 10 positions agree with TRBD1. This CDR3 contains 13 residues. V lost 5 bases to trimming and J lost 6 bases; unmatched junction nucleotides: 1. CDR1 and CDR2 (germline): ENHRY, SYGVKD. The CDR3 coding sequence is TGTGCCATCAGTAGGGACAGGGGCAATGAGCAGTTCTTC. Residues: CAISRDRGNEQFF.

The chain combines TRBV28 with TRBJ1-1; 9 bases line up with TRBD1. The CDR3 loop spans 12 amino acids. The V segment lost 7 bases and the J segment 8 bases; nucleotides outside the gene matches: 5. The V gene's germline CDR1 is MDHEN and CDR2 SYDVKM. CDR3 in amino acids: CASTTGGVEAFF. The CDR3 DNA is TGTGCCAGCACTACAGGGGGCGTCGAAGCTTTCTTT.

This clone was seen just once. The CDR3 reads CASGGLAGYEQYF. The CDR3 DNA reads TGTGCCAGCGGAGGACTAGCGGGGTACGAGCAGTACTTC. V usage is TRBV27 and J usage is TRBJ2-7, with 12 bases identical to TRBD2. CDR1 and CDR2 from the germline V gene are MNHEY and SMNVEV (reference sequence). The CDR3 covers 13 residues. The V and J ends lost 8 bases and 4 bases, in that order; junction bases with no gene match: 3.

Here the CDR3 DNA reads TGTGCCAGCAGCTTGACGGGAGGGAATCAGCCCCAGCATTTT. As protein: CASSLTGGNQPQHF. The V and J genes are TRBV7-2 and TRBJ1-5; D ambiguous. The CDR3 totals 14 residues. CDR1 is SGHTA and CDR2 is FQGNSA in the germline V gene. V lost 3 bases, J lost 4 bases, and 10 bases lay in between. The whole variable domain, remainder taken from reference TRBV7-2 and TRBJ1-5, is GAGVSQSPSNKVTEKGKDVELRCDPISGHTALYWYRQSLGQGLEFLIYFQGNSAPDKSGLPSDRFSAERTGGSVSTLTIQRTQQEDSAVYLCASSLTGGNQPQHFGDGTRLSIL.

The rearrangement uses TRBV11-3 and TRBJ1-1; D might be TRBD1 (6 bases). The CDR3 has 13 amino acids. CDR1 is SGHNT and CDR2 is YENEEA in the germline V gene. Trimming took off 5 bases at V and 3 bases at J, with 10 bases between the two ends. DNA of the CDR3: TGTGCCAGCAGCCCGAACAGGGACACTGAAGCTTTCTTT. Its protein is CASSPNRDTEAFF.

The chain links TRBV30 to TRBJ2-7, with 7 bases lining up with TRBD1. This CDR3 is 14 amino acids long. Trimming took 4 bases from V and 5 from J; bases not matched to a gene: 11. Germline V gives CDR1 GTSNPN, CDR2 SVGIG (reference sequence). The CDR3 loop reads CAWNLGTDYNEQYF. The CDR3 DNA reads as TGTGCCTGGAATCTAGGGACAGACTACAACGAGCAGTACTTC.